This TCR beta chain was captured in a study of cytomegalovirus exposure and HLA in healthy donors. Regarding the study as a whole: A previous analysis found most TCR beta V segments productive roughly 87% or roughly 30% of the time. Highly shared sequence variants in one cluster were likely a sequencing artifact.

This CDR3 has 17 amino acids. Losses at the gene ends were 1 base for V and 5 bases for J; bases not matched to a gene: 11. Donors had nominal health at sampling but likely had unrecorded immune exposures. Note on this clone: Its target is not known.

Use of 60 Vbeta and 13 Jbeta primers characterized the PCR. The protocol was immunoSEQ multiplex PCR, while the TCRdb copy is restricted to in-frame clones and leaves out a portion. Of around 190,000 clones in the sample, roughly 85% were seen once. The chain carries TRBV23-1 and TRBJ1-5, with TRBD1 matching over 7 bases. TRBV23-1 is placed among ORFs of uncertain function. Specimen: PBMCs. The clonotype was recovered from a woman aged 25 to 39 in good health and CMV-seropositive. The chain's CDR3 is CASSQFHLTGKDQPQHF. CDR3 nucleotides: TGCGCCAGCAGTCAATTCCACCTGACAGGGAAGGATCAGCCCCAGCATTTT.